This T cell receptor beta chain is drawn from a study of cytomegalovirus exposure and HLA in healthy donors. Notes on the study in general: Some TCR beta chains (164 of them) were listed as cytomegalovirus-associated. Later findings reportedly placed an Asian-associated ancestry cluster below the approximately 620-donor mean for N-insertions. Researchers reported in a later analysis that a missense DCLRE1C variant was tied to TCR beta V- and J-gene trimming.

With 60 Vbeta and 13 Jbeta primers, the PCR was carried out. Assay: immunoSEQ multiplex PCR; the TCRdb copy retains only in-frame clones and omits some. Of more than 80,000 clones in the sample, 81% are singletons; the top ten hold 1% to 1.5%. The CDR3 runs 14 residues. Looked up from germline, CDR1 is MDHEN and CDR2 is SYDVKM. The V end lost 5 bases, the J end lost 6 bases, and 14 bases lay between the germline ends. Worth noting for this clone: Its antigen remains unidentified.

Material for sequencing was PBMCs. The V gene is TRBV28, the J gene TRBJ1-5; D gene unclear. This TCR was sampled from a girl aged 2-10 years in good health and CMV-seropositive. The CDR3 sequence is CASSRRVGAQPQHF. The CDR3 DNA sequence: TGTGCCAGCAGTCGGCGGGTTGGTGCTCAGCCCCAGCATTTT.